One sample yielded the 28 T cell receptor beta chains listed below, sequenced in a study of monozygotic twins with inflammatory bowel disease. TCRdb re-called the 5' RACE reads and shows each CDR3 protein once, DNA omitted. The sample holds about 380,000 distinct CDR3 sequences. Sequencing used blood. The receptors come from a human donor with ulcerative colitis or Crohn's disease, or a healthy co-twin of an affected twin (not recorded which).

The chain uses TRBV29-1 and TRBJ2-3; as DNA is missing, the TRBD1 call by TCRdb cannot be tested. The CDR3 has 14 residues. Germline V gene sequence: CDR1 SQVTM, CDR2 ANQGSEA. CDR3 amino acids: CSVVRDSNTDTQYF.

This chain uses TRBV5-1 with TRBJ2-5; TCRdb's D call of TRBD1 is untestable without DNA. The CDR3 consists of 15 residues. Germline-derived CDR1 and CDR2 are SGHRS and YFSETQ. This CDR3 is CASSTGRRIQETQYF.

The chain links TRBV2 to TRBJ2-6; TCRdb calls TRBD1, which cannot be checked without DNA. CDR3 length equals 16 residues. CDR1 and CDR2 from the germline V gene are SNHLY and FYNNEI. The CDR3 sequence: CASSPPGVSGANVLTF.

The gene calls are TRBV20-1 and TRBJ2-3; as DNA is missing, the TRBD2 call by TCRdb cannot be tested. Looked up from germline, CDR1 is DFQATT and CDR2 is SNEGSKA (reference sequence). The CDR3 sequence is 16 residues long. CDR3 protein: CSARDLAGGAFDTQYF.

The CDR3 is CSVDRGRAERYTF. This chain uses TRBV29-1 with TRBJ1-2. The CDR3 contains 13 residues. Germline assignment: CDR1 SQVTM and CDR2 ANQGSEA.

The J gene is TRBJ2-2, the V gene TRBV10-3; the TCRdb D gene call, TRBD2, has no DNA to confirm it. Germline assignment: CDR1 ENHRY and CDR2 SYGVKD. This CDR3 comprises 19 residues. CDR3 sequence: CAISEPGTSGVSRTGELFF.

The chain recombines TRBV12-3 or TRBV12-4 with TRBJ2-2; lacking DNA, the TRBD1 call made by TCRdb goes unchecked. The CDR3 extends over 16 amino acids. This CDR3 reads CASSPGQGANTGELFF.

The genes are TRBV4-2 and TRBJ2-3; TCRdb indicates TRBD2, and absent DNA this call remains unverified. From germline, CDR1 is LGHNA and CDR2 YNFKEQ. CDR3 size: 17 residues. CDR3 loop: CASSQAPGLAYGDTQYF.

The chain recombines TRBV7-2 with TRBJ2-7; the TCRdb call, TRBD2, lacks DNA for checking. CDR1 and CDR2 from the germline V gene are SGHTA and FQGNSA. There are 15 residues in the CDR3. CDR3 loop: CASSQQGARLYEQYF.

The chain recombines TRBV12-3 or TRBV12-4 with TRBJ1-5; TCRdb reports TRBD1, a call that lacks DNA to check it against. This CDR3 is built from 16 residues. The CDR3 is CASGTRGRGGNQPQHF.

V and J are TRBV12-3 or TRBV12-4 and TRBJ1-5; TCRdb's D call of TRBD1 is untestable without DNA. This CDR3 region has 12 residues. CDR3 in amino acids: CASSFRAQPQHF.

The CDR3 sequence: CASSPVRDLTGELFF. The chain has TRBV3-1 and TRBJ2-2. CDR1 and CDR2 (germline): LGHDT, YNNKEL (reference sequence). There are 15 residues in the CDR3.

This rearrangement joins TRBV12-3 or TRBV12-4 to TRBJ2-5; the TCRdb call, TRBD1, lacks DNA for checking. The CDR3 loop spans 14 amino acids. CDR3 loop: CASSLGDRKETQYF.

The V and J genes are TRBV5-1 and TRBJ2-1; lacking DNA, the TRBD2 call made by TCRdb goes unchecked. Germline CDR1 reads SGHRS; CDR2 reads YFSETQ. The CDR3 consists of 15 residues. This CDR3 is CASSLVLAAYNEQFF.

The rearrangement links TRBV9 to TRBJ1-5; the TCRdb call, TRBD1, lacks DNA for checking. The CDR3 has 15 residues. Germline lookup yields CDR1 SGDLS and CDR2 YYNGEE. The CDR3 reads CASSGSTGGNQPQHF.

The rearrangement uses TRBV20-1 and TRBJ2-5; TCRdb indicates TRBD2, and absent DNA this call remains unverified. The germline V gene has CDR1 DFQATT and CDR2 SNEGSKA (reference sequence). There are 16 residues in the CDR3. The CDR3 is CSARERLAFTPETQYF.

CDR3 sequence reads: CASSYVDSPGETQYF. The chain is built from TRBV6-2 or TRBV6-3 and TRBJ2-5; the TRBD1 assignment by TCRdb is unverifiable without DNA. The CDR3 is made up of 15 amino acids. The V gene's germline CDR1 is MNHEY and CDR2 SVGEGT.

The chain employs TRBV5-6 and TRBJ2-7; there is no DNA to check the TCRdb D call of TRBD2. The germline gives CDR1 SGHDT, CDR2 YYEEEE. This CDR3 contains 15 residues. CDR3 protein: CASSLIRGVSYEQYF.

This chain joins TRBV4-1 and TRBJ2-5; TCRdb's D gene call, TRBD2, goes unchecked for lack of DNA. The CDR3 consists of 16 residues. Germline CDR1 and CDR2: MGHRA and YSYEKL. The CDR3 loop reads CASSPRTSGGQETQYF.

The V gene is TRBV7-8, the J gene TRBJ1-4; TCRdb calls TRBD1, which cannot be checked without DNA. Germline values: CDR1 SGHVS, CDR2 FQNEAQ. The CDR3 has 16 amino acids. The CDR3 loop is CASSSARGLTNEKLFF.

V and J are TRBV11-2 and TRBJ2-7; as DNA is missing, the TRBD1 call by TCRdb cannot be tested. Looked up from germline, CDR1 is SGHAT and CDR2 is FQNNGV. This CDR3 region has 15 residues. CDR3 region: CASSWTGPIPYEQYF.

The chain links TRBV7-2 to TRBJ1-5; the TCRdb D gene call, TRBD1, has no DNA to confirm it. Looked up from germline, CDR1 is SGHTA and CDR2 is FQGNSA. The CDR3 is made up of 14 amino acids. The CDR3 is CASSPGTSNQPQHF.

The chain uses TRBV5-1 and TRBJ1-1; TCRdb selects TRBD1, and the lack of DNA leaves this call unchecked. The CDR3 totals 14 residues. CDR1 and CDR2 (germline): SGHRS, YFSETQ. CDR3 amino acids: CASSTDRMNTEAFF. The full variable domain, in which reference TRBV5-1 and TRBJ1-1 provide the parts outside the CDR3, is KAGVTQTPRYLIKTRGQQVTLSCSPISGHRSVSWYQQTPGQGLQFLFEYFSETQRNKGNFPGRFSGRQFSNSRSEMNVSTLELGDSALYLCASSTDRMNTEAFFGQGTRLTVV.

The rearrangement uses TRBV19 and TRBJ2-1; lacking DNA, the TRBD1 call made by TCRdb goes unchecked. The germline gives CDR1 LNHDA, CDR2 SQIVND (reference sequence). This CDR3 has 16 amino acids. CDR3 protein: CASKSQGQRANNEQFF. The variable domain in full, completed from reference TRBV19 and TRBJ2-1, reads DGGITQSPKYLFRKEGQNVTLSCEQNLNHDAMYWYRQDPGQGLRLIYYSQIVNDFQKGDIAEGYSVSREKKESFPLTVTSAQKNPTAFYLCASKSQGQRANNEQFFGPGTRLTVL.

V and J are TRBV7-2 and TRBJ1-5; TCRdb indicates TRBD1, and absent DNA this call remains unverified. CDR3 length: 18 residues. Per the germline V gene, CDR1 is SGHTA and CDR2 is FQGNSA. The CDR3 sequence: CASSLAVVGGRSNQPQHF.

The chain has TRBV7-2 and TRBJ2-7; TCRdb returns TRBD2, unconfirmable since there is no DNA. CDR3 size: 14 residues. CDR1 is SGHTA and CDR2 is FQGNSA in the germline V gene. The chain's CDR3 is CASSLRAVAYEQYF.

The rearrangement joins TRBV5-1 to TRBJ2-3. CDR1 is SGHRS and CDR2 is YFSETQ in the germline V gene. This CDR3 has 16 amino acids. This chain's CDR3 is CASSLVRAAAPDTQYF.

V gene TRBV20-1 combines with J gene TRBJ2-2; without DNA, the TCRdb call of TRBD2 cannot be checked. Germline-derived CDR1 and CDR2 are DFQATT and SNEGSKA (reference sequence). The CDR3 runs to 16 residues. The CDR3 protein is CSARGGKGMTTGELFF.